This T cell receptor beta chain is drawn from a study of shared clonotypes between healthy human individuals. This CDR3 has 14 residues. Trimming pared 3 bases from V and 2 bases from J, leaving 11 bases between. Germline V lookup: CDR1 SGHAT, CDR2 FQDESV (reference sequence). Naive CD8 cells were CD45RO-negative, positively selected for CCR7, excluding terminally differentiated effector memory CD45RA+ cells. Adults of Caucasian background living in Nashville, Tennessee made up all donors. Clones were read by immunoSEQ multiplex PCR, and TCRdb kept only the in-frame ones, dropping some. The table lists about 2.1 million clones, approximately 92% of them singletons.

The chain has TRBV11-1 and TRBJ2-7; D is perhaps TRBD2 (5 bases). This receptor was taken from a man younger than 30 in good health. Some clones in this sample may be carry-over from other donors' samples. The material sequenced was naive CD8+ T cells from PBMCs. Here the CDR3 reads CASSFLEAPYEQYF. Here the CDR3 DNA reads TGTGCCAGCAGCTTTTTGGAGGCCCCCTACGAGCAGTACTTC. Combining the CDR3 with reference TRBV11-1 and TRBJ2-7 gives the whole variable domain EAEVAQSPRYKITEKSQAVAFWCDPISGHATLYWYRQILGQGPELLVQFQDESVVDDSQLPKDRFSAERLKGVDSTLKIQPAELGDSAMYLCASSFLEAPYEQYFGPGTRLTVT.